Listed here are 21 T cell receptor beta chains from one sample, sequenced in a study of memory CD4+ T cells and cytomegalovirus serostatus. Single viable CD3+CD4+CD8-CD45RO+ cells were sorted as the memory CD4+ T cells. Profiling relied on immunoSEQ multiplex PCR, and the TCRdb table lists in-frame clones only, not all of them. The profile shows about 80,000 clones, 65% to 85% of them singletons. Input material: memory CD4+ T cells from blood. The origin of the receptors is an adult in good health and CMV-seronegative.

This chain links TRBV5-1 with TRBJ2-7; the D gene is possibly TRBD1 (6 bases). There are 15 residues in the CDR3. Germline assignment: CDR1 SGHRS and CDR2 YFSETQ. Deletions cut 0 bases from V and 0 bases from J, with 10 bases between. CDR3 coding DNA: TGCGCCAGCAGCTTGGCCCAGGGACACTCCTACGAGCAGTACTTC. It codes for CASSLAQGHSYEQYF.

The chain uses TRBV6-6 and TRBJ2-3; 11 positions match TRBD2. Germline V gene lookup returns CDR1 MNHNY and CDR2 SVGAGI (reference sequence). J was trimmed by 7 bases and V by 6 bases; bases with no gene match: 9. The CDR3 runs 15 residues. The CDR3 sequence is CASRPPSGGPHTQYF. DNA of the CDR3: TGTGCCAGCAGGCCCCCTAGCGGGGGGCCTCATACGCAGTATTTT.

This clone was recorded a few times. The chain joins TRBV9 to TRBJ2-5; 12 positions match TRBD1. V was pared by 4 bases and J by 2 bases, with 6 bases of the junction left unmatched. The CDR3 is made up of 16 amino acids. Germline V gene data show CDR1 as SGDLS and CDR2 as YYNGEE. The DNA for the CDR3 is TGTGCCAGCAGCATCGGGACAGGGGGCCTTCAAGAGACCCAGTACTTC. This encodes CASSIGTGGLQETQYF. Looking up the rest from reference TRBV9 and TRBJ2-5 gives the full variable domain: DSGVTQTPKHLITATGQRVTLRCSPRSGDLSVYWYQQSLDQGLQFLIQYYNGEERAKGNILERFSAQQFPDLHSELNLSSLELGDSALYFCASSIGTGGLQETQYFGPGTRLLVL.

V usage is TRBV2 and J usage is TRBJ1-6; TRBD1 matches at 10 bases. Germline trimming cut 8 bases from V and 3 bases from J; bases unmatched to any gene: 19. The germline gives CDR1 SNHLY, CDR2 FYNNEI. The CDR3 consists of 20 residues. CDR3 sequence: CASGKDGDRGYKRYNSPLHF. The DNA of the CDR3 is TGTGCCAGCGGCAAGGACGGGGACAGGGGTTATAAGCGCTATAATTCACCCCTCCACTTT. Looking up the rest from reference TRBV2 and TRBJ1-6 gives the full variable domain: EPEVTQTPSHQVTQMGQEVILRCVPISNHLYFYWYRQILGQKVEFLVSFYNNEISEKSEIFDDQFSVERPDGSNFTLKIRSTKLEDSAMYFCASGKDGDRGYKRYNSPLHFGNGTRLTVT.

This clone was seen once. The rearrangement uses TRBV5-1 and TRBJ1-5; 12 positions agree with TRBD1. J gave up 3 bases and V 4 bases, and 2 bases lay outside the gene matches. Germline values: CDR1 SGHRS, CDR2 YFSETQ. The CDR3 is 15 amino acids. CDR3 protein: CASSRDRGPNQPQHF. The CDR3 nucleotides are TGCGCCAGCAGCAGGGACAGGGGGCCCAATCAGCCCCAGCATTTT. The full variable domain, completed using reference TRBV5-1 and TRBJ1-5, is KAGVTQTPRYLIKTRGQQVTLSCSPISGHRSVSWYQQTPGQGLQFLFEYFSETQRNKGNFPGRFSGRQFSNSRSEMNVSTLELGDSALYLCASSRDRGPNQPQHFGDGTRLSIL.

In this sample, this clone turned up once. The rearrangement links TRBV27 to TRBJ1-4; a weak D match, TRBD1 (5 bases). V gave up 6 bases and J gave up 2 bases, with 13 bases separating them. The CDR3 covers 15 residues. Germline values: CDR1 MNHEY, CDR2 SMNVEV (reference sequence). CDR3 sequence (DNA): TGTGCCAGCAGCCATAACTGGGGGACTAATGAAAAACTGTTTTTT. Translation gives CASSHNWGTNEKLFF.

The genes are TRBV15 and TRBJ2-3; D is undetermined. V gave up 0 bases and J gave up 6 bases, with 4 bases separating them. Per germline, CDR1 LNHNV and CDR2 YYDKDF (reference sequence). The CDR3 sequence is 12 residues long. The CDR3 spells CATSREWDTQYF. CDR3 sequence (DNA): TGTGCCACCAGCAGAGAGTGGGATACGCAGTATTTT.

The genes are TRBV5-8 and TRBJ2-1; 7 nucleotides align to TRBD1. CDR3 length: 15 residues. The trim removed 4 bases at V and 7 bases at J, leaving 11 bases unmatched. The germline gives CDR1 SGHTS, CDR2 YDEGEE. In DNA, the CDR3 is TGTGCCAGCAGCATGAGGACAGGCCCTCGGAATGAGCAGTTCTTC. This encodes CASSMRTGPRNEQFF.

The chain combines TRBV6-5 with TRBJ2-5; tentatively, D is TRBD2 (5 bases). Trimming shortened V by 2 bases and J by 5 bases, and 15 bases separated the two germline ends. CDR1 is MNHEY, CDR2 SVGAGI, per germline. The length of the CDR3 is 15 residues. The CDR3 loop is CASSYLGRLSETQYF. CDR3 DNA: TGTGCCAGCAGTTACCTCGGACGACTAAGTGAGACCCAGTACTTC.

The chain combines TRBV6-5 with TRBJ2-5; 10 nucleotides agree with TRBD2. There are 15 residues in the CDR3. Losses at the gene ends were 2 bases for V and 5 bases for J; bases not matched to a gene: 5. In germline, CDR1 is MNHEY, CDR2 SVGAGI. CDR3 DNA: TGTGCCAGCAGTTACCCCAGCGGGGGGGCGGAGACCCAGTACTTC. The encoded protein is CASSYPSGGAETQYF.

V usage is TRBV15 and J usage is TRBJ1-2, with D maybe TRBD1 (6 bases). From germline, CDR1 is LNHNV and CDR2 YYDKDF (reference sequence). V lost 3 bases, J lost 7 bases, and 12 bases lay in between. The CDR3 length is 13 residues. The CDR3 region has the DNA TGTGCCACCAGCAGGGTTGGACAGACTGGCTACACCTTC. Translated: CATSRVGQTGYTF.

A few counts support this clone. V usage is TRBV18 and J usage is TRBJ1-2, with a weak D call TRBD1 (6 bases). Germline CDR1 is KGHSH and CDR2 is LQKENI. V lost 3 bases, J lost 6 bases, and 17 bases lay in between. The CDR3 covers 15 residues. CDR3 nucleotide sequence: TGTGCCAGCTCACCTGCGCAGGGGTTAAAGGATGGCTACACCTTC. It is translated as CASSPAQGLKDGYTF.

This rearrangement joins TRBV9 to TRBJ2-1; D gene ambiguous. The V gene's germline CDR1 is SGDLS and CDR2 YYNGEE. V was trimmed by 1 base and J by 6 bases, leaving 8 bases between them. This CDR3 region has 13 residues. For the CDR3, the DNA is TGTGCCAGCAGCGTATTTCTGAGCAATGAGCAGTTCTTC. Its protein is CASSVFLSNEQFF.

The CDR3 spells CASSVGTGTEQYF. The CDR3 coding sequence is TGTGCCAGCAGCGTAGGGACAGGGACCGAGCAGTACTTC. The chain combines TRBV9 with TRBJ2-7, with 8 bases identical to TRBD1. V lost 0 bases to trimming and J lost 6 bases; unmatched junction nucleotides: 2. Per germline, CDR1 SGDLS and CDR2 YYNGEE. The CDR3 length is 13 residues. The full variable domain, in which reference TRBV9 and TRBJ2-7 provide the parts outside the CDR3, is DSGVTQTPKHLITATGQRVTLRCSPRSGDLSVYWYQQSLDQGLQFLIQYYNGEERAKGNILERFSAQQFPDLHSELNLSSLELGDSALYFCASSVGTGTEQYFGPGTRLTVT.

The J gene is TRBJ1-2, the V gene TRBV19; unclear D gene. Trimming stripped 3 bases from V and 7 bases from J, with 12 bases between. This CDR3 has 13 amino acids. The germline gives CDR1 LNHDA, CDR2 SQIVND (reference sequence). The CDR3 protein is CASSMFEGGGYTF. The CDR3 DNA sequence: TGTGCCAGTAGTATGTTTGAGGGCGGTGGCTACACCTTC.

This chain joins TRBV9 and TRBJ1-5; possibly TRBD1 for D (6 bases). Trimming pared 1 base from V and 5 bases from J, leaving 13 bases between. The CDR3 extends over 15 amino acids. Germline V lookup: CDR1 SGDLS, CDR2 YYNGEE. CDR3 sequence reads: CASSVQGWRDQPQHF. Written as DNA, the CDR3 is TGTGCCAGCAGCGTACAGGGGTGGAGGGATCAGCCCCAGCATTTT. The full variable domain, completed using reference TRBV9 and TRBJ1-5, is DSGVTQTPKHLITATGQRVTLRCSPRSGDLSVYWYQQSLDQGLQFLIQYYNGEERAKGNILERFSAQQFPDLHSELNLSSLELGDSALYFCASSVQGWRDQPQHFGDGTRLSIL.

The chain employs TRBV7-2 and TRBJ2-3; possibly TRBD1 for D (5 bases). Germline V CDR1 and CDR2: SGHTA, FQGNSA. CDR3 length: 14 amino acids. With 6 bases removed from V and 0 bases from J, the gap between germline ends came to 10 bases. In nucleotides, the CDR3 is TGTGCCAGCAGAGAGACAGCTAGCACAGATACGCAGTATTTT. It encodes CASRETASTDTQYF. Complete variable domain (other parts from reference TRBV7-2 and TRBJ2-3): GAGVSQSPSNKVTEKGKDVELRCDPISGHTALYWYRQSLGQGLEFLIYFQGNSAPDKSGLPSDRFSAERTGGSVSTLTIQRTQQEDSAVYLCASRETASTDTQYFGPGTRLTVL.

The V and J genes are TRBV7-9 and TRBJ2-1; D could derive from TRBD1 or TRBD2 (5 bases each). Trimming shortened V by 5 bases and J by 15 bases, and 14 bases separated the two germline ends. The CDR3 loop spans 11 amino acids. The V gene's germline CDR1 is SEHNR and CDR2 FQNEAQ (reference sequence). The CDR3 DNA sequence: TGTGCCAGCAGCAGAGAACCGGGGCCGTTCTTC. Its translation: CASSREPGPFF.

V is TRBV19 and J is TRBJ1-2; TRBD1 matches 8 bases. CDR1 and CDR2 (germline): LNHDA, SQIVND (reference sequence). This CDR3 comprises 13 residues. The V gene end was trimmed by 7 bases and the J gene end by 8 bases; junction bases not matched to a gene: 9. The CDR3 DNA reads TGTGCCAGTACCATGAGGACAGGGCAAGGCTACACCTTC. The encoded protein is CASTMRTGQGYTF.

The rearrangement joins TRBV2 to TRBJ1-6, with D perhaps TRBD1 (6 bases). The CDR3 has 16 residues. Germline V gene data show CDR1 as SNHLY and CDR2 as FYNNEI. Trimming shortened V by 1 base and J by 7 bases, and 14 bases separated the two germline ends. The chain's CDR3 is CASSEGGGGFNSPLHF. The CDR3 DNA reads TGTGCCAGCAGTGAAGGAGGAGGGGGGTTCAATTCACCCCTCCACTTT.

The CDR3, as DNA: TGTGCCAGCTCACCAAATCGGGGGTCTGGAAACACCATATATTTT. This encodes CASSPNRGSGNTIYF. The chain is built from TRBV18 and TRBJ1-3; D possibly corresponds to TRBD1 (5 bases). There are 15 residues in the CDR3. Germline CDR1 and CDR2: KGHSH and LQKENI. Trimming removed 2 bases from V and 1 base from J, with 9 bases in between.